This TCR beta chain came from a study of shared clonotypes between healthy human individuals. TCRdb keeps only in-frame clones here, not all; method: immunoSEQ multiplex PCR. Of 730,000 or so clones in the sample, roughly 70% were seen once. Study donors comprised healthy, HIV-negative adults devoid of recent acute infection or vaccination. This clone was recorded only once. The TCR originated in a woman in her 30s in good health. The sample comprised memory CD4+ T cells sorted from blood. Regarding subset: CD45RA-negative fraction.

In DNA, the CDR3 is TGCAGCGTTGAAGTTTACCGGGACAGTATCTACACAGATACGCAGTATTTT. This encodes CSVEVYRDSIYTDTQYF. V usage is TRBV29-1 and J usage is TRBJ2-3; 7 bases fit TRBD1. Germline CDR1 SQVTM, CDR2 ANQGSEA. The CDR3 is made up of 17 amino acids. V was pared by 1 base and J by 2 bases, with 12 bases of the junction left unmatched.